This entry lists 14 T cell receptor beta chains sequenced from one sample in a study of blood T cell repertoires in COVID-19. The data were produced by immunoSEQ multiplex PCR, yet TCRdb's version contains in-frame clones alone and is incomplete. The table has more than 45,000 clones, 85% to 90% seen once. The sample was peripheral blood. The receptors here all came from a man between 65 and 85 years old with acute or convalescent COVID-19.

The chain is built from TRBV20-1 and TRBJ1-5; possible D gene TRBD1, 5 bases. The CDR3 extends over 15 amino acids. Germline-derived CDR1 and CDR2 are DFQATT and SNEGSKA (reference sequence). Deletions cut 3 bases from V and 4 bases from J, with 16 bases between. CDR3 DNA sequence: TGCAGTGCTAGTCCGGCAGGGCTTGGTAATCAGCCCCAGCATTTT. The encoded protein is CSASPAGLGNQPQHF.

V and J are TRBV4-1 and TRBJ1-5; D not certain. The ends were cut back, 0 bases at V and 7 bases at J, with 7 bases in the middle. The CDR3 consists of 13 residues. Germline values: CDR1 MGHRA, CDR2 YSYEKL. The CDR3 here is CASSQEGSQPQHF. Here the CDR3 DNA reads TGCGCCAGCAGCCAAGAGGGGAGCCAGCCCCAGCATTTT.

For this clone: Compared with germline, one end of the junction differs, possibly owing to a read error. This rearrangement joins TRBV27 to TRBJ2-7, with a weak D call TRBD1 (5 bases). The CDR3 length is 12 residues. In germline, CDR1 is MNHEY, CDR2 SMNVEV (reference sequence). CDR3 region: CASSTSSVREVF. The CDR3 DNA reads TGTGCCAGCAGTACATCGTCGGTCAGGGAAGTCTTC.

This rearrangement joins TRBV10-3 to TRBJ1-5; D is unclear. The germline V and J ends were trimmed by 3 bases and 4 bases, with 7 bases remaining between them. Germline V gene lookup returns CDR1 ENHRY and CDR2 SYGVKD. The CDR3 totals 13 residues. CDR3 nucleotides: TGTGCCATCAGTGATGGTCAGAATCAGCCCCAGCATTTT. As protein: CAISDGQNQPQHF.

The chain carries TRBV27 and TRBJ2-5; 7 nucleotides agree with TRBD1. CDR1 and CDR2 (germline): MNHEY, SMNVEV (reference sequence). CDR3 length equals 15 residues. V shed 5 bases and J 7 bases; nucleotides not matched to a gene: 13. The CDR3 sequence: CASSHGQAGGGTQYF. The CDR3 DNA sequence: TGTGCCAGCAGTCATGGACAGGCCGGAGGTGGGACCCAGTACTTC.

The chain links TRBV19 to TRBJ2-2; 7 bases fit TRBD1. The CDR3 contains 16 residues. The V gene's germline CDR1 is LNHDA and CDR2 SQIVND (reference sequence). The V gene end was trimmed by 5 bases and the J gene end by 3 bases; junction bases not matched to a gene: 9. The CDR3 DNA follows: TGTGCCAGTAGTCCACAGACAGGGTGGGACACCGGGGAGCTGTTTTTT. This translates into CASSPQTGWDTGELFF.

This sequence joins TRBV7-9 and TRBJ2-5, with D perhaps TRBD2 (6 bases). The V end was cut by 1 base, the J end by 2 bases, with 20 bases between. The CDR3 runs 18 residues. Germline V gene sequence: CDR1 SEHNR, CDR2 FQNEAQ (reference sequence). The CDR3 region is CASSLGRDGGPIQETQYF. Written as DNA, the CDR3 is TGTGCCAGCAGCTTAGGGCGGGACGGCGGGCCAATACAAGAGACCCAGTACTTC.

This chain joins TRBV10-2 and TRBJ1-2; 10 bases line up with TRBD1. Germline CDR1 and CDR2: WSHSY and SAAADI. V was pared by 3 bases and J by 5 bases, with 9 bases of the junction left unmatched. This CDR3 is built from 16 residues. The chain's CDR3 is CASSEVGTGDVYGYTF. For the CDR3, the DNA is TGCGCCAGCAGTGAAGTAGGGACAGGGGATGTATATGGCTACACCTTC.

This chain joins TRBV6-4 and TRBJ2-3; 8 bases map to TRBD2. The V segment lost 6 bases and the J segment 5 bases; nucleotides outside the gene matches: 7. The CDR3 has 14 amino acids. Germline CDR1 reads MRHNA; CDR2 reads SNTAGT. The CDR3 coding sequence is TGTGCCAGCAGCCAGCGGGAGAGGGGAGATACGCAGTATTTT. Translated, it gives CASSQRERGDTQYF.

The chain combines TRBV5-6 with TRBJ2-1; 10 positions agree with TRBD2. The CDR3 consists of 15 residues. From germline, CDR1 is SGHDT and CDR2 YYEEEE. V shed 2 bases, J shed 4 bases, and the junction held 3 bases outside the gene matches. The CDR3 is CASSFGSGGYNEQFF. The CDR3 DNA sequence: TGTGCCAGCAGCTTCGGTAGCGGGGGGTACAATGAGCAGTTCTTC.

This clone was observed a few times. V and J are TRBV20-1 and TRBJ2-2; TRBD1 is a possible D gene (6 bases). The germline V gene has CDR1 DFQATT and CDR2 SNEGSKA (reference sequence). The CDR3 contains 17 residues. V was cut by 3 bases and J by 3 bases, with 20 bases left in between. CDR3 residues: CSASGARRQVHTGELFF. The DNA of the CDR3 is TGCAGTGCTAGTGGCGCCCGGCGACAGGTCCACACCGGGGAGCTGTTTTTT.

A single count supports this clone. V and J are TRBV15 and TRBJ2-5; 12 nucleotides agree with TRBD2. From germline, CDR1 is LNHNV and CDR2 YYDKDF (reference sequence). V shed 8 bases and J 5 bases; nucleotides not matched to a gene: 6. There are 14 residues in the CDR3. This CDR3 reads CATRLGTSGETQYF. The CDR3 DNA reads as TGTGCCACCCGGCTGGGGACTAGCGGGGAGACCCAGTACTTC.

The chain's CDR3 is CASSTGPYNEQFF. The CDR3 DNA reads TGTGCCAGCAGTACAGGGCCCTACAATGAGCAGTTCTTC. The rearrangement joins TRBV12-3 or TRBV12-4 to TRBJ2-1; D is perhaps TRBD1 (6 bases). Trimming shortened V by 5 bases and J by 2 bases, and 7 bases separated the two germline ends. The CDR3 spans 13 residues.

The chain's CDR3 is CATSVDSYGYTF. The CDR3 nucleotides read TGTGCCACCAGCGTTGACAGCTATGGCTACACCTTC. This chain joins TRBV15 and TRBJ1-2; D is possibly TRBD1 (5 bases). CDR3 length: 12 residues. Trimming took 5 bases from V and 4 from J, leaving 8 bases between them. Germline assignment: CDR1 LNHNV and CDR2 YYDKDF (reference sequence).